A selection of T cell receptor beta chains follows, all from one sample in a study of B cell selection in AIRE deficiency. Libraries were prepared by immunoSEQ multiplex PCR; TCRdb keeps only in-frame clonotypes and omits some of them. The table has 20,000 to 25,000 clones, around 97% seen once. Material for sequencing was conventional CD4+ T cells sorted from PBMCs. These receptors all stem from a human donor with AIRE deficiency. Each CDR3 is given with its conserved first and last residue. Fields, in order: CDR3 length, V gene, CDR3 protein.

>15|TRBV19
CASSMTGYSNQPQHF
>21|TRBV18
CASSPSWSEGLAGVGQETQYF
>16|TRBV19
CASSILPQSGGEKLFF
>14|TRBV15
CATRERDPGYEQYF
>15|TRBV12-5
CASGLGQGASGELFF
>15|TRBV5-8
CASSLEIPPYNEQFF
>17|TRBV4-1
CASSQDGQNQGNSPLHF
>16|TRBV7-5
CVRSLAIRRGQDEAFF
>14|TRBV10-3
CASLDRDFGNTIYF
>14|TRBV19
CASSTTTTTGELFF
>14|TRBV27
CASRNRGRGEKLFF
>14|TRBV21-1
CASSRLHVLDEQYF
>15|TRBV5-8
CASSLAVGATDTQYF
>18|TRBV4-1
CASSQELAGGLRAYEQYF
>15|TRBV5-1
CASSWGTATNYGYTF
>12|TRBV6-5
CASSLGPYGYTF
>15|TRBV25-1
CASSESSGGSYEQYF
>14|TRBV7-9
CASSLGQGGEKLFF
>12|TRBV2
CATKPRGAGYTF
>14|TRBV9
CASSVDSSTGELFF
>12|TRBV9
CASSVGTDTQYF
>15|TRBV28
CASSPLGGVKAEAFF
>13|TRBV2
CASRGGQWETQYF
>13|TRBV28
CASRTLGRYEQYF
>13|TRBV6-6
CASQDRPNQPQHF
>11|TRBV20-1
CSARQGETQYF
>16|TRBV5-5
CASSLWLDSENEKLFF
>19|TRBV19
CASRRTTPPPSGRRDTQYF
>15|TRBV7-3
CASSLSGTSGYEQFF
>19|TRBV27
CASSLSGQGAFVRANVLTF
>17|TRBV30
CAWSGQLGSTSNQPQHF
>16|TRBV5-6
CASSLARGSRNSPLHF
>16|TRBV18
CASSPRTSGSSDEQFF
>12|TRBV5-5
CASNLDRSELFF
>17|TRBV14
CASSQDRGTLAKNIQYF
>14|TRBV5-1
CASTRDLVDYGYTF
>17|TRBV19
CASSTPRSFSTNEKLFF
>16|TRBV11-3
CASSLGQAGGSYEQYF
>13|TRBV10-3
CAISKDRLQPQHF
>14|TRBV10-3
CATSWTELSYEQYF
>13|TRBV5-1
CASSQPAFDEQFF
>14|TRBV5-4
CASSLGVGTGELFF